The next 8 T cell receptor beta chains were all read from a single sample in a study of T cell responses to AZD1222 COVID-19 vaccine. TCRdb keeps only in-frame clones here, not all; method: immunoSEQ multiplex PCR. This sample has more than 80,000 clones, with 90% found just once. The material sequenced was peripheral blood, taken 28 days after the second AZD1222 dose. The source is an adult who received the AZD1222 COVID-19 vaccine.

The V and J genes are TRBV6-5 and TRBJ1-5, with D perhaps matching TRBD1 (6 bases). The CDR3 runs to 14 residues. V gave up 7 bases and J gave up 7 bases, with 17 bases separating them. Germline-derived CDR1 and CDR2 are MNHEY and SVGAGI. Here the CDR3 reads CASKGRQAGQPQHF. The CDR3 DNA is TGTGCCAGCAAAGGAAGACAGGCTGGACAGCCCCAGCATTTT.

The CDR3 DNA follows: TGTGCCAGTAGTATAGATTGGAGTGGCTACACCTTC. Protein sequence: CASSIDWSGYTF. The chain couples TRBV19 to TRBJ1-2; no reliable D call. Trimming removed 0 bases from V and 7 bases from J, with 6 bases in between. This CDR3 is built from 12 residues. Germline V CDR1 and CDR2: LNHDA, SQIVND (reference sequence).

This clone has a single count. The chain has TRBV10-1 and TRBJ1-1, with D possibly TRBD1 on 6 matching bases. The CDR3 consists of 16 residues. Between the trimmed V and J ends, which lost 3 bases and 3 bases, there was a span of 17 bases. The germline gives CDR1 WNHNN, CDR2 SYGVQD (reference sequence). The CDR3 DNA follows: TGCGCCAGCAGTGAAAATAACAGGGTTATGCACACTGAAGCTTTCTTT. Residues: CASSENNRVMHTEAFF.

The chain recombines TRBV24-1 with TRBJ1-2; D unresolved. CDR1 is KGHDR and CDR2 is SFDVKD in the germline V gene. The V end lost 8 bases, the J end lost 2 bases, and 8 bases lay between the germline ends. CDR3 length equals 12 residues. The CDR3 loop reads CATMGGNYGYTF. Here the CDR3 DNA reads TGTGCCACCATGGGAGGAAACTATGGCTACACCTTC.

CDR3 DNA: TGTGCCAGCCTCGCCACGGCGGGTGGAGAGACCCAGTACTTC. Translation gives CASLATAGGETQYF. V gene TRBV7-2 combines with J gene TRBJ2-5; possible D gene TRBD2, 5 bases. The CDR3 covers 14 residues. Germline CDR1 SGHTA, CDR2 FQGNSA. Trimming left V 8 bases short and J 4 bases short, with 17 bases between.

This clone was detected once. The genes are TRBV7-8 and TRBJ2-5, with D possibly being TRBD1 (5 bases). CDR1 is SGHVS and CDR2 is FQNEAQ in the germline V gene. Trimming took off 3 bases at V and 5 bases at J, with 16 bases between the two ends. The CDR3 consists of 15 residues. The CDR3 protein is CASSFTGPPWETQYF. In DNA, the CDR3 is TGTGCCAGCAGCTTCACAGGACCCCCGTGGGAGACCCAGTACTTC.

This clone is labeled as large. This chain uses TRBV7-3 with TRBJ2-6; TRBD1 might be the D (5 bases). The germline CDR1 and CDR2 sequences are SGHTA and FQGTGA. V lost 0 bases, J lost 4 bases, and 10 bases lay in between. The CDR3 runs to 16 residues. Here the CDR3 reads CASSLTAGYGANVLTF. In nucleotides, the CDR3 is TGTGCCAGCAGCTTAACCGCAGGGTACGGGGCCAACGTCCTGACTTTC.

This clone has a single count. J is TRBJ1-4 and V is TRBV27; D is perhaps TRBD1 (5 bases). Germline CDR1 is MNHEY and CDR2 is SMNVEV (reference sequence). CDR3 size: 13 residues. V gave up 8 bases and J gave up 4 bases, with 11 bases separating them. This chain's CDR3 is CASADSDNEKLFF. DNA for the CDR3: TGTGCCAGCGCAGACAGCGATAATGAAAAACTGTTTTTT.